Included here is one TCR beta chain sequence, with context. The data stem from a study of blood T cell repertoires in COVID-19. Overall study context: T cells, B-cell-depleted T cells, or PBMCs supplied cDNA or gDNA.

The data were produced by immunoSEQ multiplex PCR, yet TCRdb's version contains in-frame clones alone and is incomplete. The sample has 100,000 to 150,000 clones; 75% to 90% are singletons. CDR1 SGHTA and CDR2 FQGTGA come from the germline V gene. The V gene end was trimmed by 5 bases and the J gene end by 3 bases; junction bases not matched to a gene: 6. The CDR3 contains 16 residues. The clonotype was recovered from a woman older than 75 with COVID-19, enrolled during active disease. V gene TRBV7-3 combines with J gene TRBJ2-3, with 12 positions matching TRBD2. What was sequenced was peripheral blood. The CDR3 sequence: CASSLTSGRGTDTQYF. The CDR3 DNA sequence: TGTGCCAGCAGCCTGACTAGCGGGAGAGGGACAGATACGCAGTATTTT.